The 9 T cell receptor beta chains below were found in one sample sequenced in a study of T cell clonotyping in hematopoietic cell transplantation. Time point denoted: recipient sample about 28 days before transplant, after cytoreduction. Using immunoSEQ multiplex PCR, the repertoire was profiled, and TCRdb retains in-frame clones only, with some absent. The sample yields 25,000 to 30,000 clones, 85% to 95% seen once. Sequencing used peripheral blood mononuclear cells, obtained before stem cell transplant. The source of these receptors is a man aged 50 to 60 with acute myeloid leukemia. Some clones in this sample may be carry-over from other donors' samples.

The CDR3 bases are TGTGCCAGCAGTGCCCTCAGGGACAGGGGGCGAACGGGAGCCAGGAATGAGCAGTTCTTC. Translating gives CASSALRDRGRTGARNEQFF. The chain carries TRBV28 and TRBJ2-1; TRBD1 matches 12 bases. The CDR3 has 20 amino acids. Germline values: CDR1 MDHEN, CDR2 SYDVKM. V gave up 5 bases and J gave up 7 bases; unmatched junction bases: 21.

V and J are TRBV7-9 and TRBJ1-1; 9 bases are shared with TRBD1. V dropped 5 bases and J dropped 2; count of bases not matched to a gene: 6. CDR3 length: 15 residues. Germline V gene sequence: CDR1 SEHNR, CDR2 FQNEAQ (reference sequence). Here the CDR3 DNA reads TGTGCCAGCAGCCGCCCGGGACAGGGAAACACTGAAGCTTTCTTT. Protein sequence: CASSRPGQGNTEAFF.

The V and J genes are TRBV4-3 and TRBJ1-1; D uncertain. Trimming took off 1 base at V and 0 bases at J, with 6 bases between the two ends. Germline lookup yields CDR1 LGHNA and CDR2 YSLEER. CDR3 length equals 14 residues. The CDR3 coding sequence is TGCGCCAGCAGCCAAGCCACCATGAACACTGAAGCTTTCTTT. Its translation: CASSQATMNTEAFF.

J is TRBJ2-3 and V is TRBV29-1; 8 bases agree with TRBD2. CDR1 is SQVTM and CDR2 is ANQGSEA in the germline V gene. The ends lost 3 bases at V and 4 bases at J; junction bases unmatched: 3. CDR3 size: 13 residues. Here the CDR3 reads CSVDRRGADTQYF. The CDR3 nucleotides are TGCAGCGTTGATAGGCGGGGGGCAGATACGCAGTATTTT.

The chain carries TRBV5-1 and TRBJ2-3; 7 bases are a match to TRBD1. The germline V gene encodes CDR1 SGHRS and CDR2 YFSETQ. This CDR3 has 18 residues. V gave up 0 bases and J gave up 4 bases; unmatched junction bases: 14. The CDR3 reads CASSLVGAGGDMSDTQYF. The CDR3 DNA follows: TGCGCCAGCAGCTTGGTCGGGGCAGGGGGTGACATGTCAGATACGCAGTATTTT.

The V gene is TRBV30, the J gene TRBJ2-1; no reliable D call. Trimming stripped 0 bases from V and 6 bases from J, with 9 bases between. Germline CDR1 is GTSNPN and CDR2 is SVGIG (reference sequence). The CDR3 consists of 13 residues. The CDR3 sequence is CAWSVMNFNEQFF. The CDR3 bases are TGTGCCTGGAGTGTAATGAACTTCAATGAGCAGTTCTTC.

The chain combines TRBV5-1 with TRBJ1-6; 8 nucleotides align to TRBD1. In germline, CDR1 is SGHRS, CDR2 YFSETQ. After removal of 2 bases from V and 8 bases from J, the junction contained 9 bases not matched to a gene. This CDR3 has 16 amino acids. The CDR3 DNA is TGCGCCAGCAGCTTAGGACAGGGATCATCCCATTCACCCCTCCACTTT. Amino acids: CASSLGQGSSHSPLHF.

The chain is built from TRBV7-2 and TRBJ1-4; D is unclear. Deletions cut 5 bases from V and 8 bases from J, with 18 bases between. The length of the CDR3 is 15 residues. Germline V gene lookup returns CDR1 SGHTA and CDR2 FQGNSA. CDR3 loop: CASSTDAIWREKLFF. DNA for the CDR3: TGTGCCAGCAGCACCGATGCGATTTGGAGGGAAAAACTGTTTTTT.

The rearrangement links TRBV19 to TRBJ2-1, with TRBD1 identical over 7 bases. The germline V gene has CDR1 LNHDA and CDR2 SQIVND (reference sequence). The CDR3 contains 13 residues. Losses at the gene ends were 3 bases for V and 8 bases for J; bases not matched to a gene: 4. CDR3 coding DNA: TGTGCCAGTAGTATGACAGGGTTGCATGAGCAGTTCTTC. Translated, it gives CASSMTGLHEQFF.